A single sample is the source of the 25 T cell receptor beta chains below, sequenced in a study of PD-L1 blockade in urothelial cancer. Sequenced by immunoSEQ multiplex PCR; TCRdb stores in-frame clones only, minus some. The table lists 95,000 to 100,000 clones, about nine tenths of them singletons, with 1.5% to 2% in the top ten. This sample's time point: pretreatment peripheral blood. Here the sequenced sample was PBMCs, taken around atezolizumab (anti-PD-L1) treatment. The source of these receptors is a man in his sixties with urothelial cancer.

The CDR3 protein is CASSKSLATEAFF. The CDR3 region has the DNA TGTGCCAGTAGTAAATCGCTAGCCACTGAAGCTTTCTTT. The V call is TRBV19, the J call TRBJ1-1; D is unresolved. Germline V CDR1 and CDR2: LNHDA, SQIVND (reference sequence). Trimming stripped 4 bases from V and 4 bases from J, with 10 bases between. The CDR3 consists of 13 residues.

This chain links TRBV7-3 with TRBJ1-5; D may be TRBD1 (6 bases). Germline lookup yields CDR1 SGHTA and CDR2 FQGTGA. The length of the CDR3 is 14 residues. The V gene lost 3 bases and the J gene lost 3 bases, with 9 bases spanning the gap. The CDR3 DNA follows: TGTGCCAGCAGCTTTACAGGGTTCAATCAGCCCCAGCATTTT. This codes for CASSFTGFNQPQHF.

The V call is TRBV27, the J call TRBJ2-1, with D maybe TRBD2 (6 bases). CDR1 is MNHEY, CDR2 SMNVEV, per germline (reference sequence). The V and J ends lost 4 bases and 5 bases respectively, with 15 bases between them. This CDR3 contains 15 residues. DNA of the CDR3: TGTGCCAGCAGTTCATGGGACTTAGCAAACAATGAGCAGTTCTTC. This codes for CASSSWDLANNEQFF.

There are a few counts of this clone. The rearrangement joins TRBV6-6 to TRBJ1-5, with TRBD1 matching over 10 bases. The CDR3 contains 16 residues. CDR1 and CDR2 (germline): MNHNY, SVGAGI (reference sequence). V lost 7 bases to trimming and J lost 2 bases; unmatched junction nucleotides: 8. The chain's CDR3 is CASITGDRGRNQPQHF. The CDR3 coding sequence is TGTGCCAGCATAACTGGGGACAGGGGTCGCAATCAGCCCCAGCATTTT.

The chain employs TRBV5-1 and TRBJ1-3, with unresolved D. Trimming took 4 bases from V and 0 from J, leaving 8 bases between them. This CDR3 contains 14 residues. Germline V lookup: CDR1 SGHRS, CDR2 YFSETQ. The CDR3 DNA follows: TGCGCCAGCAGCATCGACAACTCTGGAAACACCATATATTTT. Translated: CASSIDNSGNTIYF.

Comments on this clone: Other DNA sequences from this sample encode an identical CDR3 as well. The rearrangement uses TRBV9 and TRBJ2-1; no clear D gene. This CDR3 contains 15 residues. Germline V gene sequence: CDR1 SGDLS, CDR2 YYNGEE. The ends were cut back, 0 bases at V and 0 bases at J, with 7 bases in the middle. The DNA of the CDR3 is TGTGCCAGCAGCGTAGGAGGCAACTCCTACAATGAGCAGTTCTTC. Residues: CASSVGGNSYNEQFF.

The chain employs TRBV29-1 and TRBJ2-5; a possible D gene is TRBD2 (7 bases). From germline, CDR1 is SQVTM and CDR2 ANQGSEA. Trimming cost V 6 bases and J 4 bases, with 15 bases left between them. The CDR3 has 13 residues. As DNA, the CDR3 is TGCAGCGTCGTTAGGGGGGGTAGAGAGACCCAGTACTTC. It codes for CSVVRGGRETQYF.

The chain recombines TRBV28 with TRBJ1-2; TRBD1 might be the D (6 bases). Per germline, CDR1 MDHEN and CDR2 SYDVKM. This CDR3 has 13 residues. The germline V and J ends were trimmed by 3 bases and 4 bases, with 9 bases remaining between them. The CDR3 sequence is CASSFDRSYGYTF. DNA for the CDR3: TGTGCCAGCAGTTTCGACAGGAGCTATGGCTACACCTTC.

This rearrangement joins TRBV5-4 to TRBJ2-7; D possibly corresponds to TRBD1 (6 bases). Germline V gene sequence: CDR1 SGHNT, CDR2 YYREEE (reference sequence). Trimming took off 0 bases at V and 3 bases at J, with 13 bases between the two ends. The CDR3 runs 15 residues. In DNA, the CDR3 is TGTGCCAGCAGCTTGGGAGCAGGGGACGACTACGAGCAGTACTTC. Its translation is CASSLGAGDDYEQYF.

This clone was picked up one time. The V gene is TRBV6-5, the J gene TRBJ2-2; D unresolved. The CDR3 consists of 14 residues. V lost 2 bases, J lost 5 bases, and 9 bases lay in between. CDR1 is MNHEY, CDR2 SVGAGI, per germline. The CDR3 bases are TGTGCCAGCAGTTACCAACCTATGACCGGGGAGCTGTTTTTT. It codes for CASSYQPMTGELFF.

CDR3 amino acids: CASSVGTSGRWDTQYF. The DNA of the CDR3 is TGTGCCAGCAGCGTAGGGACTAGCGGGAGATGGGATACGCAGTATTTT. The V call is TRBV9, the J call TRBJ2-3, with 13 bases lining up with TRBD2. Germline assignment: CDR1 SGDLS and CDR2 YYNGEE. V lost 0 bases, J lost 6 bases, and 4 bases stayed unmatched. This CDR3 has 16 amino acids.

This sequence joins TRBV20-1 and TRBJ2-1; D remains ambiguous. From germline, CDR1 is DFQATT and CDR2 SNEGSKA (reference sequence). V shed 7 bases and J shed 5 bases, with 6 bases lying between them. CDR3 length: 10 amino acids. The CDR3 DNA is TGCAGTGTCTCGGACAATGAGCAGTTCTTC. Translated, it gives CSVSDNEQFF.

V usage is TRBV4-2 and J usage is TRBJ2-5; 8 nucleotides match TRBD2. CDR1 and CDR2 (germline): LGHNA, YNFKEQ. V trimming: 0 bases; J trimming: 4 bases; junction bases outside the gene matches: 10. This CDR3 is built from 17 residues. CDR3: CASSQDGVGGGPETQYF. CDR3 bases: TGTGCCAGCAGCCAAGATGGGGTCGGCGGGGGGCCAGAGACCCAGTACTTC.

The genes are TRBV10-3 and TRBJ2-2, with D perhaps TRBD1 (6 bases). CDR1 ENHRY and CDR2 SYGVKD come from the germline V gene. Between the trimmed V and J ends, which lost 8 bases and 1 base, there was a span of 11 bases. The CDR3 has 14 amino acids. The CDR3 reads CAIYGGLNTGELFF. CDR3 coding DNA: TGTGCCATCTATGGGGGCTTGAACACCGGGGAGCTGTTTTTT.

This clone was seen a single time. V is TRBV7-3 and J is TRBJ2-1; 10 nucleotides match TRBD2. Trimming at V came to 4 bases and at J to 4 bases, leaving 7 bases not matched to a gene. The CDR3 is 16 residues long. Per germline, CDR1 SGHTA and CDR2 FQGTGA. The CDR3 reads CASSSQAGGPYNEQFF. DNA of the CDR3: TGTGCCAGCAGCTCACAAGCGGGAGGGCCTTACAATGAGCAGTTCTTC. Using reference TRBV7-3 and TRBJ2-1 for the parts outside the CDR3, the full variable domain is GAGVSQTPSNKVTEKGKYVELRCDPISGHTALYWYRQSLGQGPEFLIYFQGTGAADDSGLPNDRFFAVRPEGSVSTLKIQRTERGDSAVYLCASSSQAGGPYNEQFFGPGTRLTVL.

The CDR3 region has the DNA TGTGCCAGTAGCAGGAGGGCGGCTAACACTGAAGCTTTCTTT. This encodes CASSRRAANTEAFF. The V and J genes are TRBV19 and TRBJ1-1; D is uncertain. V shed 6 bases and J shed 2 bases, with 13 bases lying between them. Per germline, CDR1 LNHDA and CDR2 SQIVND (reference sequence). This CDR3 has 14 amino acids. The full variable domain, completed using reference TRBV19 and TRBJ1-1, is DGGITQSPKYLFRKEGQNVTLSCEQNLNHDAMYWYRQDPGQGLRLIYYSQIVNDFQKGDIAEGYSVSREKKESFPLTVTSAQKNPTAFYLCASSRRAANTEAFFGQGTRLTVV.

The genes are TRBV5-1 and TRBJ1-2; 9 bases are a match to TRBD1. CDR3 length: 14 residues. Germline assignment: CDR1 SGHRS and CDR2 YFSETQ. The junction had 6 bases not matched to a gene; V was cut back by 5 bases and J by 4 bases. CDR3 bases: TGCGCCAGCAGGAAAACAGGGGGCCGCTATGGCTACACCTTC. Translation: CASRKTGGRYGYTF.

This clone was seen more than once but under ten times. J is TRBJ2-1 and V is TRBV2; perhaps TRBD2 as D (7 bases). The CDR3 is 14 amino acids. V lost 11 bases to trimming and J lost 7 bases, with 21 bases between them. Germline V CDR1 and CDR2: SNHLY, FYNNEI. The DNA of the CDR3 is TGTGCCTCAAGGGGGGAGGGCCAGGGGAATGAGCAGTTCTTC. Its translation: CASRGEGQGNEQFF.

The chain links TRBV5-4 to TRBJ2-3, with 8 bases that match TRBD1. In germline, CDR1 is SGHNT, CDR2 YYREEE (reference sequence). V lost 1 base, J lost 2 bases, and 6 bases stayed unmatched. The CDR3 is 16 amino acids. The CDR3 is CASSLPGQGVTDTQYF. In DNA, the CDR3 is TGTGCCAGCAGCTTGCCTGGACAGGGAGTCACAGATACGCAGTATTTT.

The chain employs TRBV14 and TRBJ2-2; 7 positions match TRBD1. V was pared by 0 bases and J by 3 bases, with 7 bases of the junction left unmatched. CDR1 and CDR2 from the germline V gene are SGHDN and FVKESK. The CDR3 sequence is 17 residues long. The CDR3 region has the DNA TGTGCCAGCAGCCAAGATCGGAACAGGGGCTACACCGGGGAGCTGTTTTTT. It encodes CASSQDRNRGYTGELFF.

V and J are TRBV7-9 and TRBJ2-7, with a possible D match to TRBD2 (5 bases). The CDR3 runs to 14 residues. Trimming shortened V by 4 bases and J by 0 bases, and 10 bases separated the two germline ends. CDR1 and CDR2 from the germline V gene are SEHNR and FQNEAQ (reference sequence). CDR3 sequence reads: CASSSGTGSYEQYF. The CDR3 DNA is TGTGCCAGCAGCTCGGGAACCGGCTCCTACGAGCAGTACTTC.

This clone was counted once. The J gene is TRBJ1-4, the V gene TRBV5-1, with a tentative D call TRBD1 (6 bases). Trimming pared 7 bases from V and 2 bases from J, leaving 18 bases between. CDR3 size: 16 residues. The V gene's germline CDR1 is SGHRS and CDR2 YFSETQ. The CDR3 DNA sequence: TGCGCCAGCCAAAGGAATACAGGGTCGACTAATGAAAAACTGTTTTTT. Translating gives CASQRNTGSTNEKLFF.

This clone has just one count. The chain carries TRBV11-2 and TRBJ2-3, with 12 nucleotides matching TRBD2. Germline values: CDR1 SGHAT, CDR2 FQNNGV. The V and J ends lost 5 bases and 5 bases, in that order; junction bases with no gene match: 5. The CDR3 sequence is 15 residues long. CDR3 nucleotide sequence: TGTGCCAGCAGCGCTAGCGGGGGGGCAGGAGATACGCAGTATTTT. The encoded protein is CASSASGGAGDTQYF.

This clone was detected a few times. This chain's CDR3 is CASSLLGTGNTGELFF. The CDR3 DNA sequence: TGTGCCAGCAGTTTACTTGGGACAGGGAACACCGGGGAGCTGTTTTTT. The V and J genes are TRBV28 and TRBJ2-2; 8 bases are shared with TRBD1. Looked up from germline, CDR1 is MDHEN and CDR2 is SYDVKM. This CDR3 is 16 amino acids long. V dropped 2 bases and J dropped 1; count of bases not matched to a gene: 3.

The chain joins TRBV25-1 to TRBJ2-7, with 8 bases identical to TRBD1. Germline trimming cut 6 bases from V and 3 bases from J; bases unmatched to any gene: 7. The CDR3 is 14 residues long. Looked up from germline, CDR1 is MGHDK and CDR2 is SYGVNS. The CDR3 region has the DNA TGTGCCAGCAGACCATCCGGGACAGGCTACGAGCAGTACTTC. Translated: CASRPSGTGYEQYF.